Each of the 32 T cell receptor beta chains below was sequenced from the same sample in a study of T cell responses to AZD1222 COVID-19 vaccine. Here immunoSEQ multiplex PCR was the method, and the copy in TCRdb shows in-frame clones only, minus some. The table records 140,000 to 150,000 clones, approximately 88% of them present only once. The sequencing here drew on peripheral blood, taken on day 0 of AZD1222 vaccination. The receptors were gathered from an adult in good health.

This clone showed up just a few times. The chain is built from TRBV5-4 and TRBJ1-1; D might be TRBD1 (5 bases). Germline lookup yields CDR1 SGHNT and CDR2 YYREEE (reference sequence). The CDR3 is 15 amino acids. Trimming pared 0 bases from V and 4 bases from J, leaving 13 bases between. CDR3 region: CASSLAGELSTEAFF. CDR3 coding DNA: TGTGCCAGCAGCTTGGCGGGGGAGTTAAGCACTGAAGCTTTCTTT.

This sequence joins TRBV9 and TRBJ2-1, with TRBD2 as a possible D gene (5 bases). Trimming left V 0 bases short and J 3 bases short, with 16 bases between. The CDR3 totals 17 residues. Germline assignment: CDR1 SGDLS and CDR2 YYNGEE. The chain's CDR3 is CASSVVDLTIGYNEQFF. CDR3 DNA sequence: TGTGCCAGCAGCGTAGTCGATTTGACTATAGGCTACAATGAGCAGTTCTTC.

V and J are TRBV18 and TRBJ1-1; 8 nucleotides align to TRBD1. The CDR3 totals 15 residues. Per germline, CDR1 KGHSH and CDR2 LQKENI. V trimming: 3 bases; J trimming: 1 base; junction bases outside the gene matches: 4. The CDR3 nucleotides are TGTGCCAGCTCACCGTCCGGGACAGGGAACACTGAAGCTTTCTTT. Residues: CASSPSGTGNTEAFF.

The CDR3 loop reads CASSVIAGPWDTQYF. CDR3 DNA: TGTGCCAGCAGCGTAATTGCGGGTCCATGGGATACGCAGTATTTT. The chain uses TRBV9 and TRBJ2-3; possibly TRBD2 for D (5 bases). V was trimmed by 1 base and J by 6 bases, leaving 15 bases between them. The V gene's germline CDR1 is SGDLS and CDR2 YYNGEE. CDR3 size: 15 residues. The variable domain in full, completed from reference TRBV9 and TRBJ2-3, reads DSGVTQTPKHLITATGQRVTLRCSPRSGDLSVYWYQQSLDQGLQFLIQYYNGEERAKGNILERFSAQQFPDLHSELNLSSLELGDSALYFCASSVIAGPWDTQYFGPGTRLTVL.

The CDR3 bases are TGTGCCAGCAGCTTAGGGGGTTGGACTGAAGCTTTCTTT. It is translated as CASSLGGWTEAFF. The chain uses TRBV7-9 and TRBJ1-1; D is undetermined. Trimming shortened V by 1 base and J by 5 bases, and 8 bases separated the two germline ends. Per the germline V gene, CDR1 is SEHNR and CDR2 is FQNEAQ (reference sequence). The CDR3 is made up of 13 amino acids.

The chain uses TRBV19 and TRBJ1-6; D remains unclear. V shed 2 bases and J shed 6 bases, with 5 bases lying between them. The CDR3 totals 13 residues. The germline CDR1 and CDR2 sequences are LNHDA and SQIVND (reference sequence). CDR3 amino acids: CASSITSNSPLHF. The CDR3 DNA reads as TGTGCCAGTAGTATAACTTCTAATTCACCCCTCCACTTT.

The rearrangement uses TRBV9 and TRBJ2-1, with a tentative D call TRBD2 (7 bases). CDR1 SGDLS and CDR2 YYNGEE come from the germline V gene. The CDR3 contains 17 residues. Trimming removed 4 bases at V and 4 bases at J, with 21 bases between. The CDR3 DNA follows: TGTGCCAGCAGCCCCCGTGGGGGGGCCACCTCGTACAATGAGCAGTTCTTC. This translates into CASSPRGGATSYNEQFF.

This CDR3 is CASSKGARNSPLHF. The CDR3 bases are TGTGCCAGCAGTAAGGGGGCGAGGAATTCACCCCTCCACTTT. The chain has TRBV6-2 or TRBV6-3 and TRBJ1-6; 7 positions agree with TRBD1. Germline-derived CDR1 and CDR2 are MNHEY and SVGEGT. This CDR3 is built from 14 residues. After removal of 5 bases from V and 7 bases from J, the junction contained 5 bases not matched to a gene.

This clone was observed a few times. The rearrangement uses TRBV18 and TRBJ1-1, with D possibly TRBD1 on 5 matching bases. V was cut by 6 bases and J by 0 bases, with 17 bases left in between. Germline CDR1 KGHSH, CDR2 LQKENI. The CDR3 has 16 amino acids. The CDR3 DNA is TGTGCCAGCTCCCAGGGACGGAGCCCTATGAACACTGAAGCTTTCTTT. The encoded protein is CASSQGRSPMNTEAFF.

V and J are TRBV5-1 and TRBJ1-5, with D hard to call. Trimming stripped 0 bases from V and 6 bases from J, with 7 bases between. The germline V gene encodes CDR1 SGHRS and CDR2 YFSETQ. The CDR3 is 13 residues long. CDR3 DNA sequence: TGCGCCAGCAGCTTGGGCTCGAGTCAGCCCCAGCATTTT. It is translated as CASSLGSSQPQHF.

The rearrangement links TRBV14 to TRBJ2-2; 10 positions agree with TRBD1. The CDR3 covers 16 residues. V gave up 5 bases and J gave up 7 bases; unmatched junction bases: 10. Germline CDR1 reads SGHDN; CDR2 reads FVKESK. The CDR3 sequence: CASSGTGTGVRGELFF. CDR3 in DNA: TGTGCCAGCAGCGGAACCGGGACAGGGGTTCGCGGGGAGCTGTTTTTT.

This clone was seen more than once but under ten times. This chain joins TRBV4-2 and TRBJ2-7; 10 nucleotides match TRBD2. CDR1 LGHNA and CDR2 YNFKEQ come from the germline V gene. V was pared by 1 base and J by 0 bases, with 3 bases of the junction left unmatched. The CDR3 has 16 residues. The CDR3, as DNA: TGTGCCAGCAGCCAAGGCTCTAGCGGGGGCTCCTACGAGCAGTACTTC. Residues: CASSQGSSGGSYEQYF.

Remarks on this clone: This same CDR3 is encoded by further DNA sequences in the sample. The V and J genes are TRBV11-2 and TRBJ2-7; D gene unclear. Germline values: CDR1 SGHAT, CDR2 FQNNGV. V was shortened by 1 base and J by 1 base, with 8 bases between the two germline ends. The length of the CDR3 is 14 residues. For the CDR3, the DNA is TGTGCCAGCAGCTTAGGGTACAGTTCCTACGAGCAGTACTTC. This gives the protein CASSLGYSSYEQYF.

The rearrangement joins TRBV2 to TRBJ1-1; the D is unclear. V gave up 8 bases and J gave up 2 bases, with 9 bases separating them. The germline V gene encodes CDR1 SNHLY and CDR2 FYNNEI. The CDR3 contains 12 residues. The CDR3 protein is CASAVVNTEAFF. In DNA, the CDR3 is TGTGCCAGCGCGGTTGTCAACACTGAAGCTTTCTTT.

The chain employs TRBV6-5 and TRBJ1-5; D is ambiguous. The CDR3 loop spans 12 amino acids. The germline V gene encodes CDR1 MNHEY and CDR2 SVGAGI. V was shortened by 8 bases and J by 1 base, with 6 bases between the two germline ends. The CDR3 loop is CASGMSNQPQHF. As DNA, the CDR3 is TGTGCCAGCGGCATGAGCAATCAGCCCCAGCATTTT.

This chain connects TRBV6-5 to TRBJ1-6; TRBD1 is a possible D gene (6 bases). Germline V gene sequence: CDR1 MNHEY, CDR2 SVGAGI. V was clipped by 5 bases and J by 7 bases, with 12 bases between them. There are 14 residues in the CDR3. This chain's CDR3 is CASSRTERNSPLHF. The CDR3 region has the DNA TGTGCCAGCAGTAGGACAGAACGAAATTCACCCCTCCACTTT.

The rearrangement uses TRBV9 and TRBJ2-7; TRBD1 is a possible D gene (6 bases). V was clipped by 4 bases and J by 3 bases, with 14 bases between them. The CDR3 covers 14 residues. Germline loops: CDR1 SGDLS, CDR2 YYNGEE. DNA of the CDR3: TGTGCCAGCAGCCCTCGAACAGGGATCTACGAGCAGTACTTC. It yields the protein CASSPRTGIYEQYF.

The genes are TRBV7-9 and TRBJ2-7; D is undetermined. The CDR3 is 13 residues long. Germline lookup yields CDR1 SEHNR and CDR2 FQNEAQ (reference sequence). Trimming shortened V by 3 bases and J by 6 bases, and 12 bases separated the two germline ends. This CDR3 is CASSLVSVGEQYF. The CDR3 DNA follows: TGTGCCAGCAGCTTGGTCTCAGTGGGCGAGCAGTACTTC.

This clone occurred once. The gene calls are TRBV3-1 (or the pseudogene TRBV3-2) and TRBJ1-4, with 8 bases lining up with TRBD1. The CDR3 is made up of 16 amino acids. Trimming cost V 4 bases and J 5 bases; bases outside gene matches: 9. The germline gives CDR1 LGHDT, CDR2 YNNKEL (reference sequence). Here the CDR3 DNA reads TGTGCCAGCAGCCCCCCAGGGGGCGCAGTAAATGAAAAACTGTTTTTT. This translates into CASSPPGGAVNEKLFF.

J is TRBJ2-5 and V is TRBV5-4; 11 bases line up with TRBD2. From germline, CDR1 is SGHNT and CDR2 YYREEE (reference sequence). The CDR3 runs 15 residues. Trimming at V came to 4 bases and at J to 2 bases, leaving 4 bases not matched to a gene. The CDR3 bases are TGTGCCAGCAGCACTAGGACTAGCGGGCAAGAGACCCAGTACTTC. This translates into CASSTRTSGQETQYF.

The rearrangement links TRBV6-5 to TRBJ1-2; D perhaps matches TRBD1 (6 bases). Germline values: CDR1 MNHEY, CDR2 SVGAGI. There are 15 residues in the CDR3. V was shortened by 8 bases and J by 3 bases, with 19 bases between the two germline ends. The CDR3 loop is CASDTNTGGHYGYTF. CDR3 sequence (DNA): TGTGCCAGCGATACTAATACGGGGGGGCACTATGGCTACACCTTC.

The chain couples TRBV6-2 or TRBV6-3 to TRBJ1-2; D not certain. CDR1 and CDR2 (germline): MNHEY, SVGEGT. This CDR3 contains 13 residues. V gave up 2 bases and J gave up 2 bases, with 6 bases separating them. The CDR3, as DNA: TGTGCCAGCAGTTACACCCACAACTATGGCTACACCTTC. This encodes CASSYTHNYGYTF.

Notes on this clone: One end of the junction is discordant with germline, which a read error may explain. The chain employs TRBV5-1 and TRBJ1-2, with D possibly TRBD1 on 5 matching bases. The CDR3 runs 15 residues. Looked up from germline, CDR1 is SGHRS and CDR2 is YFSETQ. CDR3 loop: CASSFGARYQGGQAF. The CDR3 nucleotides read TGCGCCAGCAGCTTCGGCGCCAGATACCAGGGAGGGCAGGCCTTC.

As to this clone: At the DNA level, this CDR3 is encoded by other sequences in the same sample as well. The chain links TRBV30 to TRBJ1-5, with 9 bases lining up with TRBD1. Germline values: CDR1 GTSNPN, CDR2 SVGIG (reference sequence). Trimming took 4 bases from V and 4 from J; bases not matched to a gene: 2. This CDR3 is 13 amino acids long. The CDR3 here is CAWNGQGNQPQHF. DNA for the CDR3: TGTGCCTGGAACGGACAGGGGAATCAGCCCCAGCATTTT.

The gene calls are TRBV29-1 and TRBJ2-5, with 8 bases aligning to TRBD1. With 5 bases clipped from V and 5 bases from J, the junction kept 7 bases outside the gene matches. Germline-derived CDR1 and CDR2 are SQVTM and ANQGSEA. This CDR3 comprises 13 residues. CDR3 sequence: CSVRATGAETQYF. CDR3 nucleotides: TGCAGCGTTAGAGCGACAGGGGCCGAGACCCAGTACTTC.

This chain links TRBV4-1 with TRBJ2-3; TRBD2 matches at 11 bases. Looked up from germline, CDR1 is MGHRA and CDR2 is YSYEKL. The CDR3 totals 17 residues. J gave up 3 bases and V 4 bases, and 9 bases lay outside the gene matches. The DNA of the CDR3 is TGCGCCAGCAGCCGCGTCGTAGCGGGGGGGCCGACAGATACGCAGTATTTT. This encodes CASSRVVAGGPTDTQYF.

CDR3 nucleotides: TGTGCCAGCAGCGTAGGCCTTACCCCAGGGAACACTGAAGCTTTCTTT. Translating it yields CASSVGLTPGNTEAFF. The J gene is TRBJ1-1, the V gene TRBV9; the D is unclear. The germline V gene encodes CDR1 SGDLS and CDR2 YYNGEE. The CDR3 length is 16 residues. Trimming took off 0 bases at V and 1 base at J, with 13 bases between the two ends.

The chain is built from TRBV2 and TRBJ1-2, with 8 bases lining up with TRBD1. The V gene's germline CDR1 is SNHLY and CDR2 FYNNEI. The V and J ends lost 8 bases and 7 bases, in that order; junction bases with no gene match: 6. This CDR3 is 12 amino acids long. As DNA, the CDR3 is TGTGCCAGCCTCGGACAGGGTTTTGGCTACACCTTC. This gives the protein CASLGQGFGYTF. The full variable domain, rest sourced from reference TRBV2 and TRBJ1-2, is EPEVTQTPSHQVTQMGQEVILRCVPISNHLYFYWYRQILGQKVEFLVSFYNNEISEKSEIFDDQFSVERPDGSNFTLKIRSTKLEDSAMYFCASLGQGFGYTFGSGTRLTVV.

The rearrangement joins TRBV5-4 to TRBJ2-7, with 7 nucleotides matching TRBD1. V was clipped by 5 bases and J by 3 bases; unmatched bases: 5. The CDR3 extends over 13 amino acids. Germline-derived CDR1 and CDR2 are SGHNT and YYREEE (reference sequence). The CDR3 region is CASRTGQNYEQYF. CDR3 coding DNA: TGTGCCAGCAGAACGGGACAGAACTACGAGCAGTACTTC.

The gene calls are TRBV19 and TRBJ1-2, with D unclear. Per germline, CDR1 LNHDA and CDR2 SQIVND (reference sequence). Trimming left V 4 bases short and J 0 bases short, with 12 bases between. The CDR3 covers 15 residues. CDR3 coding DNA: TGTGCCAGTAGTAACCGATACGGCGCTAACTATGGCTACACCTTC. Its translation: CASSNRYGANYGYTF. Looking up the rest from reference TRBV19 and TRBJ1-2 gives the full variable domain: DGGITQSPKYLFRKEGQNVTLSCEQNLNHDAMYWYRQDPGQGLRLIYYSQIVNDFQKGDIAEGYSVSREKKESFPLTVTSAQKNPTAFYLCASSNRYGANYGYTFGSGTRLTVV.

The genes are TRBV7-2 and TRBJ1-5; D is undetermined. The CDR3 contains 16 residues. Per germline, CDR1 SGHTA and CDR2 FQGNSA. The V gene lost 7 bases and the J gene lost 1 base, with 17 bases spanning the gap. The CDR3 protein is CASTDWREGSNQPQHF. The CDR3 nucleotides are TGTGCCAGCACCGATTGGAGGGAAGGCAGCAATCAGCCCCAGCATTTT.

J is TRBJ1-6 and V is TRBV5-1, with 11 positions matching TRBD1. The V segment lost 4 bases and the J segment 7 bases; nucleotides outside the gene matches: 4. CDR1 and CDR2 from the germline V gene are SGHRS and YFSETQ. The CDR3 spans 15 residues. As DNA, the CDR3 is TGCGCCAGCAGCCCCGGGACAGGGGGAAATTCACCCCTCCACTTT. Translating gives CASSPGTGGNSPLHF. Combining the CDR3 with reference TRBV5-1 and TRBJ1-6 gives the whole variable domain KAGVTQTPRYLIKTRGQQVTLSCSPISGHRSVSWYQQTPGQGLQFLFEYFSETQRNKGNFPGRFSGRQFSNSRSEMNVSTLELGDSALYLCASSPGTGGNSPLHFGNGTRLTVT.